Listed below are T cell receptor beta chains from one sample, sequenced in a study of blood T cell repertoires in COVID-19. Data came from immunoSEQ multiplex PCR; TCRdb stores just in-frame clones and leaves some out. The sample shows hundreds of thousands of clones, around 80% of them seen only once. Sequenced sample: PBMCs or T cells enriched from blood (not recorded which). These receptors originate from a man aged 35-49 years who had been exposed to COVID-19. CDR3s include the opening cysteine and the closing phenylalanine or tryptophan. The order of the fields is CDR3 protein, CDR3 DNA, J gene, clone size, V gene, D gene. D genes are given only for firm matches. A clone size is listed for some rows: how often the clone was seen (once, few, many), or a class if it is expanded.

CASSVAGLAVVGRTDTQYF	TGTGCCAGCAGCGTAGCGGGGTTAGCGGTTGTCGGGCGAACAGATACGCAGTATTTT	TRBJ2-3	NA	TRBV9	NA
CASRRDRGFGSGLYNEQFF	TGTGCCAGCAGGCGGGACAGGGGCTTCGGGAGCGGCCTATACAATGAGCAGTTCTTC	TRBJ2-1	NA	TRBV4-2	TRBD1
CATFLQGSYGYTF	TGTGCCACATTTCTTCAGGGGTCTTATGGCTACACCTTC	TRBJ1-2	NA	TRBV19	NA
CASSYRDRTYNEQFF	TGCGCCAGCAGCTACCGGGACAGGACCTACAATGAGCAGTTCTTC	TRBJ2-1	NA	TRBV4-1	TRBD1
CASRTTGVTEAFF	TGTGCCAGCAGGACCACAGGGGTCACTGAAGCTTTCTTT	TRBJ1-1	NA	TRBV2	TRBD1
CASSQGYQITDTQYF	TGTGCCAGCAGCCAAGGTTACCAGATCACAGATACGCAGTATTTT	TRBJ2-3	NA	TRBV14	NA
CASSPRLAEQETQYF	TGTGCCAGCTCACCTCGACTAGCGGAACAAGAGACCCAGTACTTC	TRBJ2-5	NA	TRBV18	TRBD2
CASSLTGSRDQPQHF	TGTGCCAGCAGCCTGACAGGGAGCAGGGATCAGCCCCAGCATTTT	TRBJ1-5	NA	TRBV6-5	TRBD1
CASSTTLSPYEQYF	TGTGCCAGCAGTACGACACTGTCGCCCTACGAGCAGTACTTC	TRBJ2-7	NA	TRBV3-1/TRBV3-2	NA
CASSPHGTNEKLFF	TGTGCCAGCAGCCCCCACGGGACTAATGAAAAACTGTTTTTT	TRBJ1-4	NA	TRBV28	NA
CASSLQGEAYEQYF	TGTGCCAGCTCGTTACAGGGGGAAGCTTACGAGCAGTACTTC	TRBJ2-7	NA	TRBV5-4	TRBD1
CASITIQAGDYGYTF	TGTGCCAGCATCACGATCCAGGCAGGGGACTATGGCTACACCTTC	TRBJ1-2	NA	TRBV7-9	NA
CASSSQPGQGVEKLFF	TGTGCCAGCAGCTCTCAGCCGGGACAGGGTGTCGAAAAACTGTTTTTT	TRBJ1-4	NA	TRBV7-9	TRBD1
CASSQARGQGTYEQYF	TGTGCCAGCAGCCAAGCCAGGGGACAGGGGACCTACGAGCAGTACTTC	TRBJ2-7	NA	TRBV14	TRBD1
CASSPHSGANVLTF	TGTGCCAGCAGCCCACACTCTGGGGCCAACGTCCTGACTTTC	TRBJ2-6	NA	TRBV3-1/TRBV3-2	NA
CASSSPGQNYGYTF	TGTGCCAGCAGCTCGCCGGGACAGAACTATGGCTACACCTTC	TRBJ1-2	NA	TRBV5-4	TRBD1
CASRPSGSENEQYF	TGTGCCAGCAGACCCTCCGGGAGCGAAAACGAGCAGTACTTC	TRBJ2-7	once	TRBV6-5	NA
CASNHRAEQFF	TGTGCCAGCAATCACAGGGCTGAGCAGTTCTTC	TRBJ2-1	NA	TRBV6-5	NA
CASSLRGQGPMNTEAFF	TGCGCCAGCAGCTTGCGGGGACAGGGACCTATGAACACTGAAGCTTTCTTT	TRBJ1-1	NA	TRBV5-1	TRBD1
CASSGQSNQPQHF	TGTGCCAGTAGTGGACAAAGCAATCAGCCCCAGCATTTT	TRBJ1-5	many	TRBV19	NA
CASKLTGNPEAFF	TGTGCCAGCAAATTGACAGGGAATCCTGAAGCTTTCTTT	TRBJ1-1	NA	TRBV6-5	TRBD1
CAWGTGDQPQHF	TGTGCCTGGGGAACAGGGGATCAGCCCCAGCATTTT	TRBJ1-5	NA	TRBV30	TRBD1